The clone carrying this T cell receptor (beta chain) was counted a few times. This sample is drawn from a study of blood T cell repertoires in COVID-19. In the study overall: Spain, Italy and the United States supplied samples that represented acute and convalescent COVID-19. From T cells, B-cell-depleted T cells, or PBMCs came the material, which was cDNA or gDNA.

Original analysis: Counts of nucleated cells, estimated from reference gene primer amplification, were obtained. Measured with immunoSEQ multiplex PCR; TCRdb has only the in-frame clones, and not every one. The V and J calls and the clone size are those of that table, but D and trimming were determined from the DNA. The table has some 120,000 clones, more than 75% seen once. V lost 4 bases, J lost 3 bases, and 8 bases stayed unmatched. Germline V lookup: CDR1 SGHAT, CDR2 FQNNGV. CDR3 length: 15 residues. The V gene is TRBV11-2, the J gene TRBJ2-7; 8 nucleotides align to TRBD2. Material: peripheral blood. This receptor was obtained from a human donor in a cohort sampled during active COVID-19. The CDR3 spells CASSSLAGLFYEQYF. CDR3 DNA sequence: TGTGCCAGCAGCTCCTTAGCGGGGTTGTTCTACGAGCAGTACTTC.